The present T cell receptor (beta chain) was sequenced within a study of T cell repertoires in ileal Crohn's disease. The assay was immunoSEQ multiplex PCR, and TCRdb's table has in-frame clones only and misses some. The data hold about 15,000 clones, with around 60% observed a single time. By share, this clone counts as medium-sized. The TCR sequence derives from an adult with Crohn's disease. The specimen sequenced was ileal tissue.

The CDR3 DNA sequence: TGTGCCAGCAGCCTAAGACTAGCGGGCATTCAGTACTTC. Amino acid sequence: CASSLRLAGIQYF. The V and J genes are TRBV5-8 and TRBJ2-4, with TRBD2 identical over 10 bases. Germline CDR1 and CDR2: SGHTS and YDEGEE. The CDR3 sequence is 13 residues long. J gave up 9 bases and V 4 bases, and 4 bases lay outside the gene matches.